This T cell receptor (beta chain) was recovered during a study of cytomegalovirus exposure and HLA in healthy donors. The study's findings and limits: Associated with cytomegalovirus, according to the listing, were some 180 TCR beta chains.

Only one count was recorded for this clone. What it recognizes is unknown. Measured with immunoSEQ multiplex PCR; TCRdb has only the in-frame clones, and not every one. The table includes some 83,000 clones, less than 95% detected once. Input material: PBMCs. The source is a woman under 30 in good health and CMV-seropositive.

CDR3 residues: CASSLERAATEAFF. The CDR3, as DNA: TGCGCCAGCAGCTTGGAACGCGCCGCAACTGAAGCTTTCTTT. This sequence joins TRBV5-1 and TRBJ1-1; D not certain. The V end lost 0 bases, the J end lost 5 bases, and 11 bases lay between the germline ends. Germline V gene lookup returns CDR1 SGHRS and CDR2 YFSETQ. The CDR3 totals 14 residues.